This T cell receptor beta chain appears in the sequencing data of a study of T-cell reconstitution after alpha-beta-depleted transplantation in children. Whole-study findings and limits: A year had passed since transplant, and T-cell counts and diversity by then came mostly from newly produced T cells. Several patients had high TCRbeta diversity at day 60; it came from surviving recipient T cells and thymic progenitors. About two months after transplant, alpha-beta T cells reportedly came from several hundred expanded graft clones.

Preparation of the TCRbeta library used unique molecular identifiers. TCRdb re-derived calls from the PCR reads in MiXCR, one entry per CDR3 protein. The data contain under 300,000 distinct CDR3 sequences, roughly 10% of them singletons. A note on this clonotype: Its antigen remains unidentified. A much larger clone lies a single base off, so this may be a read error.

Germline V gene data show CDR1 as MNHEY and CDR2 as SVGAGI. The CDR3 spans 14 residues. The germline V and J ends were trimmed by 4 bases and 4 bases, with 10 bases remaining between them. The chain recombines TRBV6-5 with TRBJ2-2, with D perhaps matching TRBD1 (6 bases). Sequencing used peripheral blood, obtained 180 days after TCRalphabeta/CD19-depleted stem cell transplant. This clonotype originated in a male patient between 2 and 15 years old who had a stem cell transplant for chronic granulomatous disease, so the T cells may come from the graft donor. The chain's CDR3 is CASSSTTGTGELFF. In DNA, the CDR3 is TGTGCCAGCAGTTCCACGACAGGCACCGGGGAGCTGTTTTTT.